A single sample gave rise to the 28 T cell receptor beta chains below, sequenced in a study of T cells in Graves' hyperthyroidism and ophthalmopathy. RNA transcripts gave rise to amplified TCR beta CDR3 regions. HTBI primers were employed in a first-round RT-PCR of the TCR CDR3. TCRdb re-analysed the multiplex PCR reads in MiXCR, keeping a single row per CDR3 protein. The table records a few hundred thousand distinct CDR3 sequences, about an eighth of them present only once. Sequencing used blood. These receptors all come from a woman under 30 with Graves' hyperthyroidism.

This clonotype was detected only a few times. CDR3 protein: CAISDDSYYGYTF. CDR3 DNA sequence: TGTGCCATCAGTGACGACAGCTACTATGGCTACACCTTC. This chain joins TRBV10-3 and TRBJ1-2, with a weak D call TRBD1 (5 bases). This CDR3 spans 13 amino acids. Between the trimmed V and J ends, which lost 3 bases and 3 bases, there was a span of 8 bases. The germline V gene encodes CDR1 ENHRY and CDR2 SYGVKD.

In its sample, this clonotype was seen a few times. The genes are TRBV24-1 and TRBJ2-1; D unclear. CDR1 KGHDR and CDR2 SFDVKD come from the germline V gene. The CDR3 runs 13 residues. The germline V and J ends were trimmed by 3 bases and 10 bases, with 12 bases remaining between them. The CDR3 DNA follows: TGTGCCACCAGTGATCCCTCAAAAGGGGAGCAGTTCTTC. It codes for CATSDPSKGEQFF.

The chain employs TRBV27 and TRBJ2-2; D possibly uses TRBD1 or TRBD2 (5 bases each). Germline assignment: CDR1 MNHEY and CDR2 SMNVEV (reference sequence). Deletions cut 1 base from V and 9 bases from J, with 9 bases between. This CDR3 region has 13 residues. This chain's CDR3 is CASSLWGMRELFF. The CDR3 bases are TGTGCCAGCAGTTTATGGGGGATGAGGGAGCTGTTTTTT.

This clonotype was observed at least ten times. V gene TRBV5-1 combines with J gene TRBJ1-1, with D perhaps matching TRBD1 (6 bases). Germline V gene data show CDR1 as SGHRS and CDR2 as YFSETQ. The V and J ends lost 1 base and 6 bases respectively, with 10 bases between them. The CDR3 covers 13 residues. The CDR3 region is CASSLFQGPEAFF. In DNA, the CDR3 is TGCGCCAGCAGCTTGTTTCAGGGGCCTGAAGCTTTCTTT.

In this sample, this clonotype turned up a few times. The gene calls are TRBV3-1 and TRBJ2-2; 8 bases are shared with TRBD2. The junction had 7 bases not matched to a gene; V was cut back by 6 bases and J by 4 bases. This CDR3 has 15 amino acids. Germline V CDR1 and CDR2: LGHDT, YNNKEL (reference sequence). As DNA, the CDR3 is TGTGCCAGCAGGGGGGGACTAGTGGGCACCGGGGAGCTGTTTTTT. Protein: CASRGGLVGTGELFF.

This chain joins TRBV3-1 and TRBJ2-2, with 7 bases matching TRBD1. Germline V gives CDR1 LGHDT, CDR2 YNNKEL (reference sequence). CDR3 length: 19 residues. V trimming: 4 bases; J trimming: 5 bases; junction bases outside the gene matches: 19. The CDR3 spells CASSPKRGMWTGRTGELFF. Written as DNA, the CDR3 is TGTGCCAGCAGCCCAAAAAGAGGGATGTGGACAGGCCGGACCGGGGAGCTGTTTTTT.

At least ten counts were recorded for this clonotype. The chain uses TRBV2 and TRBJ2-1; no definite D call. V was trimmed by 1 base and J by 4 bases, leaving 5 bases between them. Per the germline V gene, CDR1 is SNHLY and CDR2 is FYNNEI. This CDR3 contains 13 residues. The CDR3 region has the DNA TGTGCCAGCAGTGAAGACGGGTACAATGAGCAGTTCTTC. Translated, it gives CASSEDGYNEQFF. The full variable domain, with the rest looked up from reference TRBV2 and TRBJ2-1, is EPEVTQTPSHQVTQMGQEVILRCVPISNHLYFYWYRQILGQKVEFLVSFYNNEISEKSEIFDDQFSVERPDGSNFTLKIRSTKLEDSAMYFCASSEDGYNEQFFGPGTRLTVL.

This clonotype was counted ten times or more. The CDR3 nucleotides are TGTGCCAGCAGCTCGCCTCACCTAGCCTCCTACAATGAGCAGTTCTTC. The encoded protein is CASSSPHLASYNEQFF. The V call is TRBV7-8, the J call TRBJ2-1, with D possibly matching TRBD2 (5 bases). Germline V lookup: CDR1 SGHVS, CDR2 FQNEAQ. V was clipped by 4 bases and J by 0 bases, with 13 bases between them. The CDR3 has 16 residues.

This clonotype appeared many times. The chain links TRBV5-1 to TRBJ2-2; TRBD1 matches 8 bases. The CDR3 length is 15 residues. From germline, CDR1 is SGHRS and CDR2 YFSETQ. V shed 4 bases and J 3 bases; nucleotides not matched to a gene: 5. The CDR3 bases are TGCGCCAGCAGCCAGGGGGCACCTTACACCGGGGAGCTGTTTTTT. As protein: CASSQGAPYTGELFF.

This clonotype has a count of ten or more. This chain connects TRBV7-2 to TRBJ2-1; unclear D gene. CDR3 size: 15 residues. Germline V lookup: CDR1 SGHTA, CDR2 FQGNSA. The V end lost 5 bases, the J end lost 0 bases, and 11 bases lay between the germline ends. As DNA, the CDR3 is TGTGCCAGCAGCCCTCAGCGCCACTCCTACAATGAGCAGTTCTTC. It codes for CASSPQRHSYNEQFF.

This clonotype was found many times. CDR3 in DNA: TGTGCCAGCAGCCAAGGACGCAACTACGAGCAGTACTTC. Translating gives CASSQGRNYEQYF. The chain joins TRBV3-1 to TRBJ2-7; D ambiguous. The CDR3 has 13 residues. The germline CDR1 and CDR2 sequences are LGHDT and YNNKEL (reference sequence). The germline V and J ends were trimmed by 1 base and 3 bases, with 7 bases remaining between them.

This clonotype was seen a handful of times. The chain uses TRBV5-8 and TRBJ2-1; no clear D gene. Germline values: CDR1 SGHTS, CDR2 YDEGEE. V lost 2 bases and J lost 2, with 14 bases in between. The CDR3 is made up of 16 amino acids. CDR3 nucleotides: TGTGCCAGCAGCTTACCCTGGCGTCGAACCTACAATGAGCAGTTCTTC. Encoded protein: CASSLPWRRTYNEQFF.

This clonotype was detected ten times or more. The J gene is TRBJ2-5, the V gene TRBV27, with D maybe TRBD2 (5 bases). The germline CDR1 and CDR2 sequences are MNHEY and SMNVEV (reference sequence). The CDR3 extends over 16 amino acids. V dropped 6 bases and J dropped 2 bases, with 19 bases sitting between them. CDR3 nucleotides: TGTGCCAGCAGCCCCGCGTGGGAGAGGCGGCAAGAGACCCAGTACTTC. Protein: CASSPAWERRQETQYF.

As for this clonotype: This clone may be a read error of a much larger clone one base away. The CDR3 DNA follows: TGTGCCAGCAGAGCAGACCAACAGGGAACTGAAGCTCTCTTT. Translation gives CASRADQQGTEALF. The V gene is TRBV9, the J gene TRBJ1-1; D perhaps matches TRBD1 (6 bases). From germline, CDR1 is SGDLS and CDR2 YYNGEE. This CDR3 spans 14 amino acids.

The chain is built from TRBV29-1 and TRBJ1-1; no reliable D call. From germline, CDR1 is SQVTM and CDR2 ANQGSEA. The V and J ends lost 5 bases and 0 bases respectively, with 7 bases between them. The CDR3 consists of 12 residues. The CDR3 coding sequence is TGCAGCGTTACTCAGTTGAACACTGAAGCTTTCTTT. It yields the protein CSVTQLNTEAFF. The full variable domain, completed using reference TRBV29-1 and TRBJ1-1, is SAVISQKPSRDICQRGTSLTIQCQVDSQVTMMFWYRQQPGQSLTLIATANQGSEATYESGFVIDKFPISRPNLTFSTLTVSNMSPEDSSIYLCSVTQLNTEAFFGQGTRLTVV.

This clonotype appeared many times. V usage is TRBV11-2 and J usage is TRBJ2-6, with TRBD1 matching over 9 bases. The ends lost 5 bases at V and 2 bases at J; junction bases unmatched: 4. The CDR3 totals 16 residues. Germline V gene sequence: CDR1 SGHAT, CDR2 FQNNGV. The CDR3: CASSPRTGAGANVLTF. The DNA of the CDR3 is TGTGCCAGCAGCCCACGGACAGGGGCTGGGGCCAACGTCCTGACTTTC. The full variable domain, its missing parts supplied by reference TRBV11-2 and TRBJ2-6, is EAGVAQSPRYKIIEKRQSVAFWCNPISGHATLYWYQQILGQGPKLLIQFQNNGVVDDSQLPKDRFSAERLKGVDSTLKIQPAKLEDSAVYLCASSPRTGAGANVLTFGAGSRLTVL.

The chain has TRBV7-8 and TRBJ1-2; TRBD1 is a possible D gene (5 bases). V was shortened by 7 bases and J by 4 bases, with 19 bases between the two germline ends. Germline V CDR1 and CDR2: SGHVS, FQNEAQ. The CDR3 loop spans 15 amino acids. The CDR3 DNA reads TGTGCCAGCAACCCCGGTGGGGGGTCTACCTATGGCTACACCTTC. Translating it yields CASNPGGGSTYGYTF.

There are many counts of this clonotype. The V gene is TRBV20-1, the J gene TRBJ2-3; 7 nucleotides align to TRBD2. V shed 5 bases and J 6 bases; nucleotides not matched to a gene: 8. Germline V lookup: CDR1 DFQATT, CDR2 SNEGSKA (reference sequence). CDR3 size: 13 residues. CDR3 DNA sequence: TGCAGTGCTCTGGGGGGGAGCGGGGATACGCAGTATTTT. Its translation: CSALGGSGDTQYF.

The chain uses TRBV4-2 and TRBJ2-2; 15 bases line up with TRBD2. V lost 4 bases, J lost 6 bases, and 6 bases stayed unmatched. The CDR3 consists of 17 residues. Per germline, CDR1 LGHNA and CDR2 YNFKEQ. This chain's CDR3 is CASSPPGLAGGAGELFF. The CDR3, as DNA: TGTGCCAGCAGCCCTCCCGGACTAGCGGGAGGGGCCGGGGAGCTGTTTTTT.

This clonotype was observed many times. This rearrangement joins TRBV28 to TRBJ1-5; D is ambiguous. CDR3 length: 16 residues. Germline assignment: CDR1 MDHEN and CDR2 SYDVKM. Trimming pared 4 bases from V and 5 bases from J, leaving 18 bases between. The DNA for the CDR3 is TGTGCCAGCAGTTCCCCGTCCCCCGGAAGGGATCAGCCCCAGCATTTT. Its translation is CASSSPSPGRDQPQHF.

This clonotype appeared a few times. This chain connects TRBV12-3 or TRBV12-4 to TRBJ2-1, with 9 bases that match TRBD1. This CDR3 contains 15 residues. V shed 6 bases, J shed 9 bases, and the junction held 12 bases outside the gene matches. In nucleotides, the CDR3 is TGTGCCAGCAGGCGCCAGGGACAGGGAGGTCGTGAGCAGTTCTTC. It translates to CASRRQGQGGREQFF.

This clonotype was counted at least ten times. The chain uses TRBV2 and TRBJ2-3; the D is unclear. Germline V gene lookup returns CDR1 SNHLY and CDR2 FYNNEI. V was clipped by 7 bases and J by 2 bases, with 10 bases between them. This CDR3 is 13 amino acids long. The CDR3 reads CASTVTLTDTQYF. In DNA, the CDR3 is TGTGCCAGCACGGTAACCCTCACAGATACGCAGTATTTT.

This clonotype has a count of ten or more. V is TRBV12-3 or TRBV12-4 and J is TRBJ1-6; D is possibly TRBD1 (5 bases). This CDR3 region has 13 residues. The V and J ends lost 8 bases and 7 bases respectively, with 12 bases between them. The DNA of the CDR3 is TGTGCCAGCCTGCGGGACTCAAATTCACCCCTCCACTTT. Encoded protein: CASLRDSNSPLHF.

The gene calls are TRBV18 and TRBJ2-7, with a weak D call TRBD2 (5 bases). Germline CDR1 reads KGHSH; CDR2 reads LQKENI. V lost 5 bases and J 3 bases, leaving 17 bases between the germline ends. The CDR3 loop spans 15 amino acids. CDR3 region: CASSLIGGADYEQYF. The CDR3 bases are TGTGCCAGCTCATTAATAGGCGGAGCGGACTACGAGCAGTACTTC.

The genes are TRBV14 and TRBJ1-1; no firm D call. The CDR3 length is 15 residues. The ends were cut back, 2 bases at V and 8 bases at J, with 18 bases in the middle. In germline, CDR1 is SGHDN, CDR2 FVKESK. The DNA of the CDR3 is TGTGCCAGCAGCCAAAATGTGGGCTTCGTAACAGAAGCTTTCTTT. It codes for CASSQNVGFVTEAFF.

The V and J genes are TRBV10-1 and TRBJ2-3; D tentatively fits TRBD1 or TRBD2 (5 bases each). Trimming stripped 0 bases from V and 1 base from J, with 8 bases between. Germline V gene lookup returns CDR1 WNHNN and CDR2 SYGVQD (reference sequence). The CDR3 contains 15 residues. The CDR3 region is CASSESGTGTDTQYF. The DNA for the CDR3 is TGCGCCAGCAGTGAGTCGGGGACCGGCACAGATACGCAGTATTTT.

The table lists this clonotype with many counts. The rearrangement links TRBV25-1 to TRBJ2-7; the match to TRBD1 covers 7 bases. The CDR3 sequence is 14 residues long. V was clipped by 6 bases and J by 6 bases; unmatched bases: 11. Germline CDR1 and CDR2: MGHDK and SYGVNS. The CDR3 loop reads CASRPSETGIEQYF. In DNA form, the CDR3 reads TGTGCCAGCAGACCGTCCGAGACAGGGATCGAGCAGTACTTC.

The chain recombines TRBV9 with TRBJ2-5, with 9 bases matching TRBD2. With V trimmed by 3 bases and J by 6 bases, 6 bases remained unmatched. This CDR3 has 14 residues. The V gene's germline CDR1 is SGDLS and CDR2 YYNGEE. This chain's CDR3 is CASSAGTSTQTQYF. CDR3 in DNA: TGTGCCAGCAGCGCCGGGACTAGCACACAGACCCAGTACTTC.